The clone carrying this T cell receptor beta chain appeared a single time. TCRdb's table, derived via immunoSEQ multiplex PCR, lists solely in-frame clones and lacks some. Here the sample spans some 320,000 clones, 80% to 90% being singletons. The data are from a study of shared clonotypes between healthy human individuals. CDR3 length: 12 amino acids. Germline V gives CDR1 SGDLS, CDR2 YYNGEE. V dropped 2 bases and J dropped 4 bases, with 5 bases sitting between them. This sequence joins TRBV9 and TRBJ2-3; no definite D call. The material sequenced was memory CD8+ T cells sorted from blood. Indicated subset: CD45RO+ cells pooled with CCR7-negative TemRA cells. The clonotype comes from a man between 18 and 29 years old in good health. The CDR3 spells CASSVLADTQYF. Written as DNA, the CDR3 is TGTGCCAGCAGCGTCCTAGCAGATACGCAGTATTTT.